This T cell receptor beta chain appears in the sequencing data of a study of T cells in Graves' hyperthyroidism and ophthalmopathy. On the study more broadly: At the time of initial diagnosis and before any treatment, peripheral blood was collected.

Clinicians diagnosed patients from clinical symptoms, serum thyroxine and TRAb, thyroid ultrasound and orbital computed tomography. V trimming: 5 bases; J trimming: 10 bases; junction bases outside the gene matches: 13. Germline CDR1 and CDR2: MDHEN and SYDVKM. This CDR3 has 15 residues. This clonotype was detected only a few times. Its specificity is not known. General observations from the study: Blood also showed most of the thyroid clonotypes that were expanded above 0.001.

Amplified TCR beta CDR3 regions came from RNA transcripts. A set of HTBI primers served as the primers for a first-round RT-PCR of the TCR CDR3. Via MiXCR, TCRdb re-called the multiplex PCR reads, giving one row per CDR3 protein. The data contain 620,000 or so distinct CDR3 sequences, around 15% of them singletons. Source material: blood. The TCR was taken from a woman aged 45-60 years with Graves' ophthalmopathy. The chain links TRBV28 to TRBJ2-1; TRBD2 aligns across 8 bases. The CDR3 region has the DNA TGTGCCAGCAGTCCCCCGGGACTAGTTGAATTGGAGCAGTTCTTC. It is translated as CASSPPGLVELEQFF. Drawing the rest from reference TRBV28 and TRBJ2-1, the complete variable domain is DVKVTQSSRYLVKRTGEKVFLECVQDMDHENMFWYRQDPGLGLRLIYFSYDVKMKEKGDIPEGYSVSREKKERFSLILESASTNQTSMYLCASSPPGLVELEQFFGPGTRLTVL.